This entry lists 22 T cell receptor beta chains sequenced from one sample in a study of post-analysis software for immune sequencing data. Findings and limits, study-wide: About 5 TRBV segments (TRBV5-6, TRBV5-1 and TRBV20-1 among them) occurred more frequently in patients than in controls.

These receptors' antigens are unknown. The TCR beta cDNA libraries contained unique molecular identifiers. MiXCR, run by TCRdb on the PCR reads, gives a single entry per CDR3 protein. The sample consists of roughly 400,000 distinct CDR3 sequences, approximately 39% of them appearing once. Sample: blood. These receptors were collected from a girl aged 2 to 9 with multiple sclerosis.

V and J are TRBV5-1 and TRBJ2-1; 10 positions agree with TRBD1. The CDR3 runs 15 residues. Per germline, CDR1 SGHRS and CDR2 YFSETQ. The J segment lost 9 bases and the V segment lost 5 bases, leaving 11 bases of the junction unmatched. CDR3: CASRRTGGAYGEQFF. CDR3 coding DNA: TGCGCCAGCAGGAGGACAGGGGGTGCTTATGGTGAGCAGTTCTTC.

This clonotype appeared a few times. The genes are TRBV29-1 and TRBJ2-3; D might be TRBD1 (6 bases). Germline V gene lookup returns CDR1 SQVTM and CDR2 ANQGSEA. The V end was cut by 7 bases, the J end by 4 bases, with 18 bases between. CDR3 length: 14 residues. The CDR3 DNA sequence: TGCAGCGGAACCCGGGACAACACAGCAGATACGCAGTATTTT. Translated, it gives CSGTRDNTADTQYF.

The chain recombines TRBV10-3 with TRBJ2-5; D might be TRBD2 (6 bases). The CDR3 extends over 16 amino acids. Trimming removed 3 bases at V and 5 bases at J, with 19 bases between. Per germline, CDR1 ENHRY and CDR2 SYGVKD. The CDR3 coding sequence is TGTGCCATCAGTGATCCCGCGACTAGGCGTAGGGAGACCCAGTACTTC. Translated: CAISDPATRRRETQYF.

The chain has TRBV7-3 and TRBJ2-5; tentative D call: TRBD1 (6 bases). Gene TRBJ2-7 matches the end of the DNA better, so the J call may be wrong. The CDR3 consists of 14 residues. Per germline, CDR1 SGHTA and CDR2 FQGTGA. The CDR3: CASSLSNREGEQYF. The CDR3 DNA reads TGTGCCAGCAGCTTAAGCAACAGGGAAGGCGAGCAGTACTTC.

This clonotype was seen a few times. The rearrangement links TRBV2 to TRBJ1-1; weak D call: TRBD1 (6 bases). The germline V gene has CDR1 SNHLY and CDR2 FYNNEI. V was trimmed by 3 bases and J by 1 base, leaving 12 bases between them. The CDR3 is 15 residues long. DNA for the CDR3: TGTGCCAGCAGTGAGGCGGGACACACGAACACTGAAGCTTTCTTT. This encodes CASSEAGHTNTEAFF.

This chain uses TRBV5-6 with TRBJ2-1; possible D gene TRBD1, 5 bases. Per the germline V gene, CDR1 is SGHDT and CDR2 is YYEEEE. V was pared by 0 bases and J by 6 bases, with 16 bases between. The CDR3 has 16 amino acids. CDR3 sequence (DNA): TGTGCCAGCAGCTTGGTACAGGCAGGCACCTTCAATGAGCAGTTCTTC. Encoded protein: CASSLVQAGTFNEQFF.

This chain links TRBV5-1 with TRBJ2-7, with D perhaps matching TRBD2 (7 bases). CDR3 length equals 13 residues. Germline CDR1 is SGHRS and CDR2 is YFSETQ. Trimming pared 0 bases from V and 6 bases from J, leaving 10 bases between. The CDR3 loop is CASSLVRGGEQYF. The CDR3 region has the DNA TGCGCCAGCAGCTTGGTTAGGGGGGGCGAGCAGTACTTC.

The chain uses TRBV9 and TRBJ2-1; 11 positions agree with TRBD1. From germline, CDR1 is SGDLS and CDR2 YYNGEE. The ends lost 0 bases at V and 8 bases at J; junction bases unmatched: 4. CDR3 size: 15 residues. The CDR3 DNA reads as TGTGCCAGCAGCGTAGCCGGGACAGGGGGTCATGAGCAGTTCTTC. Translated: CASSVAGTGGHEQFF. The whole variable domain, filled in from reference TRBV9 and TRBJ2-1, reads DSGVTQTPKHLITATGQRVTLRCSPRSGDLSVYWYQQSLDQGLQFLIQYYNGEERAKGNILERFSAQQFPDLHSELNLSSLELGDSALYFCASSVAGTGGHEQFFGPGTRLTVL.

In its sample, this clonotype was seen a few times. J is TRBJ2-1 and V is TRBV12-3 or TRBV12-4; D remains ambiguous. The CDR3 extends over 13 amino acids. Trimming pared 6 bases from V and 12 bases from J, leaving 18 bases between. CDR3 bases: TGTGCCAGCAGCCCCCCACACCTAGTTGGGCAGTTCTTC. Translating it yields CASSPPHLVGQFF.

CDR3 sequence (DNA): TGCAGCGTTGAACCAGCTTTCTTT. This sequence encodes CSVEPAFF. The chain recombines TRBV29-1 with TRBJ1-1; D unclear. This CDR3 contains 8 residues. Deletions cut 2 bases from V and 10 bases from J, with 2 bases between. Germline V gene sequence: CDR1 SQVTM, CDR2 ANQGSEA.

This clonotype was counted between two and nine times. The chain recombines TRBV15 with TRBJ2-3, with D possibly being TRBD2 (5 bases). V was cut by 5 bases and J by 2 bases, with 14 bases left in between. This CDR3 is built from 15 residues. In germline, CDR1 is LNHNV, CDR2 YYDKDF (reference sequence). CDR3 sequence reads: CATSYIRDATDTQYF. CDR3 DNA: TGTGCCACCAGCTACATACGGGATGCCACAGATACGCAGTATTTT.

This clonotype was observed a few times. V usage is TRBV5-1 and J usage is TRBJ1-5; 7 bases line up with TRBD1. The germline gives CDR1 SGHRS, CDR2 YFSETQ. The CDR3 extends over 15 amino acids. V lost 0 bases, J lost 6 bases, and 6 bases stayed unmatched. CDR3 loop: CASSLGTGSAQPQHF. Here the CDR3 DNA reads TGCGCCAGCAGCTTGGGGACAGGATCGGCTCAGCCCCAGCATTTT.

The V gene is TRBV20-1, the J gene TRBJ2-3; 10 bases align to TRBD1. J lost 8 bases, V lost 5 bases, and 16 bases had no gene match. The CDR3 consists of 16 residues. Germline V gives CDR1 DFQATT, CDR2 SNEGSKA (reference sequence). CDR3 sequence reads: CSAEGRWDRGIGTQYF. The DNA for the CDR3 is TGCAGTGCTGAGGGGAGATGGGACAGGGGAATAGGTACGCAGTATTTT.

There are a few counts of this clonotype. The rearrangement joins TRBV28 to TRBJ2-7; 7 positions agree with TRBD2. The CDR3 extends over 14 amino acids. The germline V gene has CDR1 MDHEN and CDR2 SYDVKM. V lost 4 bases to trimming and J lost 3 bases; unmatched junction nucleotides: 6. CDR3 bases: TGTGCCAGCAGTTCAAGCGGGACGTACTACGAGCAGTACTTC. Translation: CASSSSGTYYEQYF.

The rearrangement joins TRBV18 to TRBJ2-7; possible D gene TRBD2, 5 bases. CDR1 is KGHSH and CDR2 is LQKENI in the germline V gene. The CDR3 spans 14 residues. Trimming left V 2 bases short and J 2 bases short, with 10 bases between. CDR3 residues: CASSPTLAAYEQYF. The DNA of the CDR3 is TGTGCCAGCTCACCAACCCTAGCAGCCTACGAGCAGTACTTC. The full variable domain, its missing parts supplied by reference TRBV18 and TRBJ2-7, is NAGVMQNPRHLVRRRGQEARLRCSPMKGHSHVYWYRQLPEEGLKFMVYLQKENIIDESGMPKERFSAEFPKEGPSILRIQQVVRGDSAAYFCASSPTLAAYEQYFGPGTRLTVT.

The V call is TRBV28, the J call TRBJ2-6, with 10 bases identical to TRBD1. V was pared by 3 bases and J by 12 bases, with 8 bases of the junction left unmatched. There are 15 residues in the CDR3. CDR1 is MDHEN and CDR2 is SYDVKM in the germline V gene. The chain's CDR3 is CASSFGTGAVGVLTF. DNA for the CDR3: TGTGCCAGCAGTTTTGGGACAGGGGCGGTAGGCGTCCTGACTTTC.

This chain uses TRBV7-9 with TRBJ2-7; 12 bases line up with TRBD2. There are 17 residues in the CDR3. Trimming cost V 3 bases and J 1 base; bases outside gene matches: 7. Germline loops: CDR1 SEHNR, CDR2 FQNEAQ (reference sequence). CDR3 nucleotide sequence: TGTGCCAGCAGCTTCCCTAGCGGGGGGGGTTCATCCTACGAGCAGTACTTC. Encoded protein: CASSFPSGGGSSYEQYF.

Points on this clonotype: Relative to the germline gene, one junction end is altered; a read error may explain this. J is TRBJ2-1 and V is TRBV7-3; the match to TRBD1 covers 9 bases. This CDR3 comprises 16 residues. In germline, CDR1 is SGHTA, CDR2 FQGTGA. The CDR3 DNA reads TGTGCCAGCAGCTCGGCCGGGACAGGGAGTAACAATGGGCAGTTCTTC. This gives the protein CASSSAGTGSNNGQFF.

A few counts support this clonotype. The chain recombines TRBV7-2 with TRBJ2-1, with 13 positions matching TRBD2. Germline V gene data show CDR1 as SGHTA and CDR2 as FQGNSA. This CDR3 region has 18 residues. V trimming: 2 bases; J trimming: 0 bases; junction bases outside the gene matches: 4. The CDR3 reads CASSLRTSGGSSYNEQFF. The DNA for the CDR3 is TGTGCCAGCAGCTTAAGGACTAGCGGGGGTAGCTCCTACAATGAGCAGTTCTTC.

The chain employs TRBV18 and TRBJ2-1; TRBD2 agrees at 10 bases. Trimming removed 5 bases from V and 3 bases from J; junction bases left unmatched: 4. From germline, CDR1 is KGHSH and CDR2 LQKENI. This CDR3 spans 15 amino acids. This CDR3 is CASSGLAENYNEQFF. In DNA, the CDR3 is TGTGCCAGCTCAGGACTAGCGGAGAACTACAATGAGCAGTTCTTC. Full variable domain (missing parts from reference TRBV18 and TRBJ2-1): NAGVMQNPRHLVRRRGQEARLRCSPMKGHSHVYWYRQLPEEGLKFMVYLQKENIIDESGMPKERFSAEFPKEGPSILRIQQVVRGDSAAYFCASSGLAENYNEQFFGPGTRLTVL.

The J gene is TRBJ2-1, the V gene TRBV9; 8 nucleotides agree with TRBD2. J gave up 3 bases and V 0 bases, and 5 bases lay outside the gene matches. Germline V gene data show CDR1 as SGDLS and CDR2 as YYNGEE. CDR3 length equals 16 residues. Here the CDR3 reads CASSVGFAGGYNEQFF. CDR3 bases: TGTGCCAGCAGCGTAGGATTTGCGGGAGGCTACAATGAGCAGTTCTTC.

This clonotype was picked up a small number of times. The chain is built from TRBV28 and TRBJ2-7; D gene uncertain. The germline V gene encodes CDR1 MDHEN and CDR2 SYDVKM. This CDR3 spans 11 amino acids. V was clipped by 5 bases and J by 5 bases, with 7 bases between them. The CDR3 reads CASSRRDEQYF. The CDR3 DNA reads TGTGCCAGCAGTCGAAGGGACGAGCAGTACTTC.